The source of this T cell receptor (beta chain) is a study of cytomegalovirus exposure and HLA in healthy donors. The PCR had 60 Vbeta and 13 Jbeta primers. TCRdb keeps only in-frame clones here, not all; method: immunoSEQ multiplex PCR. The sample shows some 90,000 clones, under 90% of them seen only once. The sample consisted of PBMCs. The source of these receptors is a middle-aged man in good health and CMV-seronegative.

This rearrangement joins TRBV28 to TRBJ2-7, with D possibly matching TRBD1 (6 bases). Trimming took 6 bases from V and 4 from J, leaving 13 bases between them. Per germline, CDR1 MDHEN and CDR2 SYDVKM. The CDR3 length is 13 residues. The CDR3 protein is CASRGTGFYEQYF. DNA of the CDR3: TGTGCCAGCAGGGGTACAGGGTTTTACGAGCAGTACTTC.